This section outlines one TCR beta chain sequence together with its context. The data were taken from a study of CD8 T cells in Susac syndrome. CDR3 length: 14 amino acids. The germline CDR1 and CDR2 sequences are GTSNPN and SVGIG (reference sequence). The ends were cut back, 4 bases at V and 0 bases at J, with 11 bases in the middle. With random hexamers, reverse transcription was performed on about 0.45 to 1 ug of RNA. A multiplex approach, immunoSEQ multiplex PCR, amplified TCR beta CDR3 across 54 Vbeta and 13 Jbeta. TCRdb ran MiXCR on the immunoSEQ multiplex PCR reads and lists one entry per CDR3 protein. The table has approximately 220,000 distinct CDR3 sequences, roughly 92% seen once. Sequencing of TCR beta drew on CD8+ and CD4+ T cells from blood.

The chain combines TRBV30 with TRBJ2-3; D is perhaps TRBD1 or TRBD2 (6 bases each). Sequencing input: CD8+ T cells from PBMCs. The sequence was obtained from a human donor with multiple sclerosis. The CDR3 DNA is TGTGCCTGGAACTCGGGGGCTAGCACAGATACGCAGTATTTT. The encoded protein is CAWNSGASTDTQYF.